This T cell receptor beta chain was sequenced for a study of T cell repertoires in ileal Crohn's disease. Study summary: All patients had surgery for stricturing (approximately 60%) or penetrating (around 39%) disease. Postoperative therapy was given to about half: about a dozen thiopurines, about 19 anti-TNF agents.

In regard to this clone: Its antigen is still unknown.

Study observations and caveats: Compared with non-smokers, active smokers at surgery showed more clonal expansions.

The CDR3 length is 13 residues. The V end was cut by 0 bases, the J end by 4 bases, with 6 bases between. Germline V gene sequence: CDR1 SGHNT, CDR2 YENEEA. Sequenced by immunoSEQ multiplex PCR; TCRdb stores in-frame clones only, minus some. The table records some 11,000 clones, around 77% of them present only once. The clonotype was recovered from an adult with Crohn's disease. Input material: ileal tissue. The V and J genes are TRBV11-3 and TRBJ2-5; D is uncertain. The CDR3 protein is CASSLDNRETQYF. Here the CDR3 DNA reads TGTGCCAGCAGCTTAGATAATCGAGAGACCCAGTACTTC.